This T cell receptor (beta chain) was profiled in a study of T-cell reconstitution after alpha-beta-depleted transplantation in children (dated by TCRdb to about 2016). About the study as a whole: The study quantitatively tracked T-cell immune reconstitution after TCRalphabeta/CD19-depleted allogeneic hematopoietic cell transplantation in children using TCR repertoire profiling. What the study reported, not specific to this receptor: The apparently early alphabetaT-cell count recovery about two months after transplant was reportedly dependent on only several hundred rapidly expanded clones derived from non-depleted graft cells. In some patients, the high TCRbeta diversity seen at day 60 was put down to recipient T cells and intrathymic progenitors that had survived conditioning. Over subsequent months, a decline in hyperexpanded clone frequencies was noted, and after one year, T-cell counts and TCRbeta diversity were mostly ascribed to newly produced T cells.

The sample's treatment or condition label, decoded: allogeneic hematopoietic cell transplantation with graft depleted of TCRalphabeta T cells and CD19 B cells. The children who served as transplant recipients had been given grafts of TCRalphabeta/CD19-depleted allogeneic hematopoietic cells. Counted from cysteine to phenylalanine, this CDR3 has 22 amino acids. Solely the CDR3 DNA is kept, with 66 bases framed from the first base. V trim: 1 base; J trim: 0 bases; unmatched bases: 22. CDR1 is given as MGHDK and CDR2 as SYGVNS, both from the germline V gene. Receptor amplification or capture employed PCR. Sequencer: Illumina HiSeq 2500. Molecular barcoding was employed in the preparation of TCR libraries, with unique molecular identifiers being used to normalize TCRbeta repertoire quantification. In-frame beta chains were kept once TCRdb had trimmed the public reads at Q25 with fastp and called clones with MiXCR. All rows with the same CDR3 protein become a single entry with the most common DNA and genes. The sample has around 670,000 distinct CDR3 sequences on record, about an eighth of them singletons. The ten largest clones add up to 0.79% of the sample.

This clonotype was recorded at least ten times. Its antigen is still unknown. Per-nucleotide qualities are absent, and no much larger clonotype sits a single base away. The material was PBMCs, obtained before TCRalphabeta/CD19-depleted stem cell transplant. This receptor chain uses TRBV25-1 and TRBJ2-5; a stretch of 8 junction bases matches TRBD2. This sequence originates from a girl aged 2-15 years with congenital amegakaryocytic thrombocytopenia, due to receive a stem cell transplant. Here the CDR3 is given as CASSESGREVVAGTGDQETQYF. The base sequence is TGTGCCAGCAGTGAATCGGGCAGGGAAGTAGTAGCGGGAACTGGGGACCAAGAGACCCAGTACTTC.